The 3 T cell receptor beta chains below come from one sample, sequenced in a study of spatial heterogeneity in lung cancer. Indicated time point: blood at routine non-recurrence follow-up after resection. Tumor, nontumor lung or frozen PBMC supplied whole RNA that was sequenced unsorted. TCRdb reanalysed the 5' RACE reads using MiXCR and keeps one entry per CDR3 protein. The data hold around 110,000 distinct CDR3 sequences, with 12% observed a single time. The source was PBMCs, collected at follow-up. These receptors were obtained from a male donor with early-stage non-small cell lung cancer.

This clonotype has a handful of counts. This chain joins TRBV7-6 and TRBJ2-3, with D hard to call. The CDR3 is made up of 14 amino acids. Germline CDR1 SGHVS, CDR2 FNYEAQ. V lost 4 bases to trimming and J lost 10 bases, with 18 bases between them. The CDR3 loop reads CASSSDLSPEAQYF. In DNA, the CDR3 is TGTGCCAGCAGCTCTGACCTCTCTCCAGAGGCGCAGTATTTT.

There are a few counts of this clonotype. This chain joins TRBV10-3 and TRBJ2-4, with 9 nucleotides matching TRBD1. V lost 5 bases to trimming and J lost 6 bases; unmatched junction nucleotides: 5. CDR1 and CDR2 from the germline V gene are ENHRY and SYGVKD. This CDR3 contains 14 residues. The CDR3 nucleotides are TGTGCCATCAGTCCGGGACAGGGTGTAAACATTCAGTACTTC. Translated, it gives CAISPGQGVNIQYF.

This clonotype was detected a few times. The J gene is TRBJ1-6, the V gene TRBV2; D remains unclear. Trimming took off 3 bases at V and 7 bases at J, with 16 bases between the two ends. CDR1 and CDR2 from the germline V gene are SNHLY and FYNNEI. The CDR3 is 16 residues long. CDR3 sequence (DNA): TGTGCCAGCAGTGATAAGATTCGGGTCCTAAATTCACCCCTCCACTTT. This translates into CASSDKIRVLNSPLHF.